This T cell receptor (beta chain) was found in a study of CD8 T cells in ankylosing spondylitis (TCRdb year 2017). Background on the whole study: The study set out to find disease-linked TCR variants by profiling T cell receptor beta repertoires in ankylosing spondylitis patients and healthy donors. The whole study cohort included over a hundred healthy donors and 25 ankylosing spondylitis patients. Peripheral blood was sampled, and synovial fluid was additionally collected from ankylosing spondylitis patients. On the study overall, not on this receptor specifically: According to the report, matched synovial fluid samples from ankylosing spondylitis patients were significantly enriched for the disease-linked clones. Some motif variants had previously been reported in the synovial fluid and blood of reactive arthritis patients, which suggests shared mechanisms of disease initiation. A CD8+ phenotype was shown by the disease-linked clones, which were found at relatively low frequencies in peripheral blood. Blood from ankylosing spondylitis patients appeared to be characterized by a TCR beta motif composed of eight highly homologous amino acid variants.

TCRdb names Illumina HiSeq 2500 as the instrument used. Quantitative 5'-RACE with molecular barcodes was the method used to prepare the TCR beta libraries. As for the original processing: A new computational method based on a probabilistic model of VDJ rearrangement was used to identify disease-linked TCR variants. TCRdb reworked the public reads: Q25 trimming with fastp, MiXCR clone assembly, productive beta chains retained. Entries that share a CDR3 protein sequence are merged under the most common genes and DNA. The V and J calls here are based on TCRdb, not the publication. The sample table records 200,000 to 300,000 distinct CDR3 sequences; roughly 8.2% of these occur just once. The ten largest clonotypes hold more than 4% of the sample. Deletion took 4 bases off V and 6 bases off J, with a span of 10 bases between the germline ends. The germline V gene (reference sequence) gives CDR1 as LGHDT and CDR2 as YNNKEL. The CDR3 covers 12 residues, taking in both the cysteine and the phenylalanine. Of the read, only the CDR3 DNA is kept; its 36 bases are in frame from base 1.

This clonotype came up many times. Its antigen specificity is not known. No quality values exist for individual bases; no much larger clone is one base distant. Input material: blood, either unsorted or a sorted T cell fraction (not recorded which). This receptor chain uses TRBV3-1 and TRBJ2-7; TRBD2 is a weak D gene call, 6 bases matching. The clonotype was recovered from a female donor with ankylosing spondylitis or in good health (not recorded which). The sequenced DNA: TGTGCCAGCAGCCCCCAGGGAGGCGAGCAGTACTTC. Its amino acids are CASSPQGGEQYF.